This record concerns one T cell receptor (beta chain) sequence. This sample was taken from a study of T cell responses to AZD1222 COVID-19 vaccine. Here immunoSEQ multiplex PCR was the method, and the copy in TCRdb shows in-frame clones only, minus some. The sample includes some 91,000 clones, approximately 94% of them seen just once. This TCR derives from an adult in good health. The material sequenced was peripheral blood, taken on day 0 of AZD1222 vaccination.

The CDR3 loop reads CASSDGQGNGYTF. CDR3 DNA: TGTGCCAGCAGCGATGGACAGGGTAATGGCTACACCTTC. The chain carries TRBV9 and TRBJ1-2; 8 bases fit TRBD1. The CDR3 sequence is 13 residues long. CDR1 and CDR2 (germline): SGDLS, YYNGEE. The trim removed 3 bases at V and 6 bases at J, leaving 4 bases unmatched.